This T cell receptor beta chain was recorded in a study of blood T cell repertoires in COVID-19. At the level of the study: Sites across the United States, Italy and Spain contributed samples from acute and convalescent COVID-19. Nucleic acid was either cDNA or gDNA, and it came from T cells, B-cell-depleted T cells, or PBMCs.

Original processing methods: Reference gene primers were amplified, and this amplification served to estimate nucleated cell counts. The repertoire was sequenced with immunoSEQ multiplex PCR; TCRdb's copy has only in-frame clones and lacks some. V and J calls and clone size are copied from that table; D and trimming were computed from the DNA. The sample carries around 320,000 clones, around nine tenths recorded once. The CDR3 is 16 amino acids. CDR1 and CDR2 (germline): LNHDA, SQIVND (reference sequence). V was pared by 2 bases and J by 1 base, with 9 bases between. The sample was peripheral blood. The receptor was isolated from a woman younger than 45 with COVID-19, enrolled during active disease. The chain couples TRBV19 to TRBJ1-6; tentatively, D is TRBD1 (5 bases). The CDR3 nucleotides read TGTGCCAGTAGTATATTTCCAGGGTCCTATAATTCACCCCTCCACTTT. This sequence encodes CASSIFPGSYNSPLHF.